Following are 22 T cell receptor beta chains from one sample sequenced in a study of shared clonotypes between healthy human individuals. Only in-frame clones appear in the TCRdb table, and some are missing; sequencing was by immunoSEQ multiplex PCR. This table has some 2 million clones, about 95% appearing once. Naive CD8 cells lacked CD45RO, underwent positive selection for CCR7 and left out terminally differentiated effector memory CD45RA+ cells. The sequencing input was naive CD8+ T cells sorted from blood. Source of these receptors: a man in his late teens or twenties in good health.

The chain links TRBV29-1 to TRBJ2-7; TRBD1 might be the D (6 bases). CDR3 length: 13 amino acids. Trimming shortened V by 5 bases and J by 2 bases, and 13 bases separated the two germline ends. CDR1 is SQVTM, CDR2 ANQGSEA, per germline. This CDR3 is CSVWGQGTYEQYF. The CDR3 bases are TGCAGCGTTTGGGGGCAGGGAACCTACGAGCAGTACTTC.

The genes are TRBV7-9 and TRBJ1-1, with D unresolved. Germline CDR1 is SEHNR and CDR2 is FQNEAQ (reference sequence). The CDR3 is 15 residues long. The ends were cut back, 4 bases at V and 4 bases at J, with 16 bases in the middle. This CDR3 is CASSSSTAQATEAFF. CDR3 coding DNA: TGTGCCAGCAGCTCCTCTACTGCGCAGGCCACTGAAGCTTTCTTT.

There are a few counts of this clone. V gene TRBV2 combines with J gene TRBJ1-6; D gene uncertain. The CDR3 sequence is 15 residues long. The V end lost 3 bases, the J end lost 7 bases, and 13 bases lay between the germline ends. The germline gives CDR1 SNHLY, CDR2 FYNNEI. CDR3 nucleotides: TGTGCCAGCAGTGATCGGGGAAGCCTGAATTCACCCCTCCACTTT. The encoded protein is CASSDRGSLNSPLHF. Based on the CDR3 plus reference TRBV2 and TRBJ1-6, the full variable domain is EPEVTQTPSHQVTQMGQEVILRCVPISNHLYFYWYRQILGQKVEFLVSFYNNEISEKSEIFDDQFSVERPDGSNFTLKIRSTKLEDSAMYFCASSDRGSLNSPLHFGNGTRLTVT.

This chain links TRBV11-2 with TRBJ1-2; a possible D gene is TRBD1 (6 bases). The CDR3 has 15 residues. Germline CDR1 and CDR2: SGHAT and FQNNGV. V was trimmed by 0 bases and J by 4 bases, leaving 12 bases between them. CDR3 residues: CASSLEVGTLYGYTF. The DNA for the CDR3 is TGTGCCAGCAGCTTAGAAGTAGGGACACTCTATGGCTACACCTTC.

CDR3 bases: TGCGCCAGCAGTTCCGACAGGGGAGACTACAATGAGCAGTTCTTC. Amino acids: CASSSDRGDYNEQFF. The chain is built from TRBV10-2 and TRBJ2-1, with 8 bases that match TRBD1. The CDR3 spans 15 residues. The J segment lost 3 bases and the V segment lost 5 bases, leaving 6 bases of the junction unmatched. Germline lookup yields CDR1 WSHSY and CDR2 SAAADI.

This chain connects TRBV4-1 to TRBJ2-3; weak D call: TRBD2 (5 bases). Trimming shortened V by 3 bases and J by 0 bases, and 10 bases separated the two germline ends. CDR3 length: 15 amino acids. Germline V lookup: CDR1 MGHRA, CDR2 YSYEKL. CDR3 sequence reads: CASSHPWESTDTQYF. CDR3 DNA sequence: TGCGCCAGCAGCCACCCCTGGGAGAGCACAGATACGCAGTATTTT.

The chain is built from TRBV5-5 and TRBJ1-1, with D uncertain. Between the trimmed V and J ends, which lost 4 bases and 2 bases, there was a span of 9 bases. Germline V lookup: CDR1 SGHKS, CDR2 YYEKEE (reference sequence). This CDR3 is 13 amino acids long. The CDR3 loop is CASSPRANTEAFF. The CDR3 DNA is TGTGCCAGCAGCCCCCGGGCCAACACTGAAGCTTTCTTT.

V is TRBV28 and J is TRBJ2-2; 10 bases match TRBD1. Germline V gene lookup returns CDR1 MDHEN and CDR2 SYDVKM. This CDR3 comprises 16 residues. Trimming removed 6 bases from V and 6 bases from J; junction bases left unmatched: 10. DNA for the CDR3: TGTGCCAGCAGGATGACCGGGACAGGGGACGCCGGGGAGCTGTTTTTT. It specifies CASRMTGTGDAGELFF.

The CDR3 reads CASSPDWSWGYTF. The CDR3, as DNA: TGTGCCAGCAGCCCGGACTGGTCGTGGGGCTACACCTTC. The J gene is TRBJ1-2, the V gene TRBV7-9; D not resolved. The germline V and J ends were trimmed by 5 bases and 8 bases, with 15 bases remaining between them. The germline V gene encodes CDR1 SEHNR and CDR2 FQNEAQ (reference sequence). The length of the CDR3 is 13 residues.

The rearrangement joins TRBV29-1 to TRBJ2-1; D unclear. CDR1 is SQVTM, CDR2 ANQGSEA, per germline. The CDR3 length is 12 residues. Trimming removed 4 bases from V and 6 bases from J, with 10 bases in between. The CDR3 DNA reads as TGCAGCGTTGCGTTGAACTCCAATGAGCAGTTCTTC. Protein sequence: CSVALNSNEQFF.

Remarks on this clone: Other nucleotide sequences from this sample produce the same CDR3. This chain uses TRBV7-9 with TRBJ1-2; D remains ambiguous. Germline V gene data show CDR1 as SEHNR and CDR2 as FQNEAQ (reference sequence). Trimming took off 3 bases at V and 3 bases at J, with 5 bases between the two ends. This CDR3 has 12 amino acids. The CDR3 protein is CASSFGDYGYTF. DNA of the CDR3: TGTGCCAGCAGCTTTGGGGACTATGGCTACACCTTC.

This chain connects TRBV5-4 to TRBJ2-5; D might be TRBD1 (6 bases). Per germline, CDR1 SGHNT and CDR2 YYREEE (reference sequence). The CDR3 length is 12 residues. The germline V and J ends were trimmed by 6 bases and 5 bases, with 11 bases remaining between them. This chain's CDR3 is CASNGQTETQYF. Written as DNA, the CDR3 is TGTGCCAGCAACGGACAGACGGAGACCCAGTACTTC.

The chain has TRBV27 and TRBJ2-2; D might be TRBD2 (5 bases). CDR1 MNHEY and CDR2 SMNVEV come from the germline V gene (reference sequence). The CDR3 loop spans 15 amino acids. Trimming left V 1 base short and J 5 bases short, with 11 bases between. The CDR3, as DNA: TGTGCCAGCAGTTTATACCCTACGGGAACCGGGGAGCTGTTTTTT. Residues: CASSLYPTGTGELFF.

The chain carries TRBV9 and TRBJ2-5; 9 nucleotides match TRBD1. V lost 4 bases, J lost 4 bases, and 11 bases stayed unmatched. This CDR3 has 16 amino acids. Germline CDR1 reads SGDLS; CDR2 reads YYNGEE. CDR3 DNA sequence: TGTGCCAGCAGCCAGAATCGGGACAGGGCGGGAGAGACCCAGTACTTC. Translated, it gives CASSQNRDRAGETQYF.

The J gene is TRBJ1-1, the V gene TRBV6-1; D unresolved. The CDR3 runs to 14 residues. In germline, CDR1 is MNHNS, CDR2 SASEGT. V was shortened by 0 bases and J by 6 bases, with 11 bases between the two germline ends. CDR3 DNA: TGTGCCAGCAGTGAAGCGACCCGGGCCCCTGAAGCTTTCTTT. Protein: CASSEATRAPEAFF.

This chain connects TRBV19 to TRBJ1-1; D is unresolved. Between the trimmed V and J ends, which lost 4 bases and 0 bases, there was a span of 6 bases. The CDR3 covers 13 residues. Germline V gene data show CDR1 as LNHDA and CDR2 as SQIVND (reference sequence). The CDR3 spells CASSTTLNTEAFF. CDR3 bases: TGTGCCAGTAGTACCACACTGAACACTGAAGCTTTCTTT.

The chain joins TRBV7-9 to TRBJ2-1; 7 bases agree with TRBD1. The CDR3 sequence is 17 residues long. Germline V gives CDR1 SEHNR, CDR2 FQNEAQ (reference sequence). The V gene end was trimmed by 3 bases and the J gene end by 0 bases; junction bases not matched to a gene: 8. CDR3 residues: CASSLTGSGSSYNEQFF. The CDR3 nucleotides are TGTGCCAGCAGCTTGACAGGGAGTGGGTCCTCCTACAATGAGCAGTTCTTC.

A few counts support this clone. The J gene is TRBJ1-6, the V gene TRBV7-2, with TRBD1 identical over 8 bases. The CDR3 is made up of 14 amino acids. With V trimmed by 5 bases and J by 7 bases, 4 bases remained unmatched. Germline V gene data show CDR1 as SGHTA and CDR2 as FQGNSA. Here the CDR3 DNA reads TGTGCCAGCAGCCAAGGACAGGGAAATTCACCCCTCCACTTT. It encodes CASSQGQGNSPLHF.

The CDR3 here is CASSFVETPYEQYF. The CDR3 DNA sequence: TGTGCCAGCAGCTTCGTGGAGACTCCCTACGAGCAGTACTTC. The chain combines TRBV5-6 with TRBJ2-7; D is unresolved. Germline loops: CDR1 SGHDT, CDR2 YYEEEE. This CDR3 contains 14 residues. V was cut by 2 bases and J by 2 bases, with 11 bases left in between.

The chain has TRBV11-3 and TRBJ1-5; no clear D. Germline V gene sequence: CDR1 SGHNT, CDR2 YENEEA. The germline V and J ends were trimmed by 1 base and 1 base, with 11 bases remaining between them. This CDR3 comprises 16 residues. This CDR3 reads CASSLVGPASNQPQHF. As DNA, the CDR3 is TGTGCCAGCAGCTTAGTAGGCCCCGCCAGCAATCAGCCCCAGCATTTT.

As DNA, the CDR3 is TGTGCCAGCAGTTACGGGCAGGGGGCTCAGCCCCAGCATTTT. Translating gives CASSYGQGAQPQHF. The V call is TRBV6-5, the J call TRBJ1-5; 8 bases agree with TRBD1. Germline lookup yields CDR1 MNHEY and CDR2 SVGAGI. J gave up 6 bases and V 2 bases, and 3 bases lay outside the gene matches. CDR3 length: 14 residues.

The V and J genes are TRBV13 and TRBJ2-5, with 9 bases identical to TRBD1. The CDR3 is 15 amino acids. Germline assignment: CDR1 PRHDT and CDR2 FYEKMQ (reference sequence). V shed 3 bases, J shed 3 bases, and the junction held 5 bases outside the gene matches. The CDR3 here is CASSFSRTGEETQYF. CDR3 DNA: TGTGCCAGCAGCTTTTCCCGGACAGGGGAAGAGACCCAGTACTTC.